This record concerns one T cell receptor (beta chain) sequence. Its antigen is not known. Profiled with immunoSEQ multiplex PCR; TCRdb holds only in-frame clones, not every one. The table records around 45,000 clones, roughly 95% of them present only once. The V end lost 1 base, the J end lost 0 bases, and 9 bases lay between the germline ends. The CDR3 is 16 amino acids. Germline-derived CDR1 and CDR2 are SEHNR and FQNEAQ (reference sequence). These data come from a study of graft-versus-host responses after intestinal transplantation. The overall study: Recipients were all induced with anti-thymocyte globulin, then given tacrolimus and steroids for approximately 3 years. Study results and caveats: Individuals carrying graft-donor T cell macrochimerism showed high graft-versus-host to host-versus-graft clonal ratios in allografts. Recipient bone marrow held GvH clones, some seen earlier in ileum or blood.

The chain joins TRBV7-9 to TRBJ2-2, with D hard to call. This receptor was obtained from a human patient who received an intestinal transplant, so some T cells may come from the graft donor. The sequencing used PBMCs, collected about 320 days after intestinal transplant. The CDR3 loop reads CASSLDPDANTGELFF. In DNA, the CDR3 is TGTGCCAGCAGCTTAGATCCCGACGCGAACACCGGGGAGCTGTTTTTT.